Listed below are T cell receptor beta chains from one sample, sequenced in a study of control samples from healthy donors and cancer patients. The repertoire was sequenced with immunoSEQ multiplex PCR; TCRdb's copy has only in-frame clones and lacks some. The repertoire consists of 90,000 or so clones, with about 85% occurring once and the leading ten covering roughly 1.2%. Sequencing was performed on blood. The receptors come from a woman between 45 and 60 years old in good health. The CDR3 runs from the conserved cysteine through the conserved F or W. The D gene is left open where the match is weak. Not every row has a clone size; where given, it reads once, few, many or a size class.

once	TRBV6-2/TRBV6-3	TRBJ2-7	NA	CASSYSYLQGHEQYF	TGTGCCAGCAGTTACTCATACCTACAGGGACACGAGCAGTACTTC
NA	TRBV10-3	TRBJ1-4	NA	CAISESLNEKLFF	TGTGCCATCAGTGAGTCCCTTAATGAAAAACTGTTTTTT
NA	TRBV29-1	TRBJ1-1	NA	CSVQGNTEAFF	TGCAGCGTTCAGGGGAACACTGAAGCTTTCTTT
NA	TRBV7-2	TRBJ1-6	TRBD1	CASSPRETGGRNSPLHF	TGTGCCAGCAGCCCCCGTGAAACAGGGGGAAGGAATTCACCCCTCCACTTT
NA	TRBV7-2	TRBJ1-2	TRBD1	CASSSGTGRDYGYTF	TGTGCCAGCAGCTCTGGGACAGGGAGGGACTATGGCTACACCTTC
NA	TRBV7-9	TRBJ1-1	NA	CASTRGGGSTEAFF	TGTGCCAGCACCCGAGGCGGGGGAAGCACTGAAGCTTTCTTT
NA	TRBV11-2	TRBJ2-1	TRBD2	CASRLIAGGSYNEQFF	TGTGCCAGCAGACTAATAGCGGGGGGCTCCTACAATGAGCAGTTCTTC
NA	TRBV24-1	TRBJ1-5	NA	CATSDSGSGQPQHF	TGTGCCACCAGTGATTCGGGATCCGGTCAGCCCCAGCATTTT
once	TRBV24-1	TRBJ1-4	NA	CATQHGNEKLFF	TGTGCCACCCAACACGGTAATGAAAAACTGTTTTTT
NA	TRBV11-2	TRBJ2-7	TRBD1	CASSFPDRSSEQYF	TGTGCCAGCAGCTTCCCGGACAGGTCTAGCGAGCAGTACTTC
NA	TRBV19	TRBJ2-1	NA	CASIPDGSSYNEQFF	TGTGCCAGTATCCCGGACGGGAGCTCCTACAATGAGCAGTTCTTC
NA	TRBV7-9	TRBJ2-3	NA	CASSLERFLGTDTQYF	TGTGCCAGCAGCTTAGAACGCTTCTTGGGCACAGATACGCAGTATTTT
NA	TRBV19	TRBJ1-1	TRBD1	CASSPSGTGATEAFF	TGTGCCAGTAGCCCTTCCGGGACAGGGGCCACTGAAGCTTTCTTT